The 15 T cell receptor beta chains below all came from one sample that was sequenced in a study of T-cell memory formation after mild COVID-19. In TCRdb, the 5' RACE reads were re-called with MiXCR into one record per CDR3 protein. The sample shows approximately 230,000 distinct CDR3 sequences, about 17% of them seen only once. The sample was PBMCs or a T cell subset sorted from them (not recorded which). All receptors derive from a young man who had mild COVID-19 (a few samples of this study predate the infection). Cell type and time point are not known.

This chain uses TRBV7-8 with TRBJ1-1; D call uncertain. This CDR3 contains 13 residues. Trimming stripped 5 bases from V and 1 base from J, with 8 bases between. From germline, CDR1 is SGHVS and CDR2 FQNEAQ. The DNA of the CDR3 is TGTGCCAGCAGCCTCGCAGCGAACACTGAAGCTTTCTTT. It is translated as CASSLAANTEAFF. Together with reference TRBV7-8 and TRBJ1-1, the CDR3 gives the full variable domain: GAGVSQSPRYKVAKRGQDVALRCDPISGHVSLFWYQQALGQGPEFLTYFQNEAQLDKSGLPSDRFFAERPEGSVSTLKIQRTQQEDSAVYLCASSLAANTEAFFGQGTRLTVV.

This chain joins TRBV7-2 and TRBJ2-1, with 12 nucleotides matching TRBD2. The V gene end was trimmed by 5 bases and the J gene end by 9 bases; junction bases not matched to a gene: 8. The CDR3 consists of 15 residues. Germline values: CDR1 SGHTA, CDR2 FQGNSA. CDR3 sequence: CASSPRTSGVTEQFF. For the CDR3, the DNA is TGTGCCAGCAGCCCCAGGACTAGCGGGGTCACTGAGCAGTTCTTC.

This clonotype was seen once. This chain joins TRBV7-2 and TRBJ2-1, with 11 bases lining up with TRBD1. The V gene's germline CDR1 is SGHTA and CDR2 FQGNSA. With V trimmed by 0 bases and J by 6 bases, 4 bases remained unmatched. The CDR3 length is 16 residues. CDR3 in DNA: TGTGCCAGCAGCTTAGCGCCTGGACAGGGGGCCAATGAGCAGTTCTTC. Amino acids: CASSLAPGQGANEQFF.

The sample holds many counts of this clonotype. The CDR3 nucleotides are TGCAGTGCAAACAGGGGCATGAAGACCCAGTACTTC. This gives the protein CSANRGMKTQYF. This chain uses TRBV20-1 with TRBJ2-5, with 7 bases aligning to TRBD1. The germline gives CDR1 DFQATT, CDR2 SNEGSKA (reference sequence). J lost 6 bases, V lost 6 bases, and 7 bases had no gene match. The CDR3 is 12 residues long.

This clonotype turned up a few times. This rearrangement joins TRBV7-9 to TRBJ2-5; 8 positions agree with TRBD2. There are 15 residues in the CDR3. V dropped 2 bases and J dropped 2; count of bases not matched to a gene: 4. CDR1 and CDR2 (germline): SEHNR, FQNEAQ (reference sequence). CDR3 DNA: TGTGCCAGCAGCTTACGAGCGGGGGCTCAAGAGACCCAGTACTTC. Residues: CASSLRAGAQETQYF.

This clonotype was detected a few times. The chain employs TRBV11-2 and TRBJ2-5; 14 nucleotides agree with TRBD2. This CDR3 has 17 amino acids. Germline CDR1 is SGHAT and CDR2 is FQNNGV. V was pared by 5 bases and J by 4 bases, with 9 bases of the junction left unmatched. In nucleotides, the CDR3 is TGTGCCAGCAGCCACAGACTAGCGGGGGGGCCGGGAGAGACCCAGTACTTC. This gives the protein CASSHRLAGGPGETQYF.

This clonotype showed up just a few times. This rearrangement joins TRBV6-5 to TRBJ1-2; D uncertain. This CDR3 region has 11 residues. Germline-derived CDR1 and CDR2 are MNHEY and SVGAGI. The V and J ends lost 6 bases and 4 bases respectively, with 6 bases between them. The CDR3 region is CASSGVYGYTF. CDR3 DNA sequence: TGTGCCAGCAGCGGTGTCTATGGCTACACCTTC.

This clonotype has a handful of counts. In DNA form, the CDR3 reads TGTGCCAGCAGTCCCACTACCTGGGGCTACACCTTC. Translating gives CASSPTTWGYTF. The chain employs TRBV12-3 or TRBV12-4 and TRBJ1-2; no clear D gene. The CDR3 length is 12 residues. V was cut by 5 bases and J by 8 bases, with 12 bases left in between.

This clonotype showed up just a few times. The rearrangement joins TRBV29-1 to TRBJ2-5; possibly TRBD2 for D (6 bases). The CDR3 sequence is 12 residues long. The V gene lost 7 bases and the J gene lost 4 bases, with 13 bases spanning the gap. Germline V gives CDR1 SQVTM, CDR2 ANQGSEA. CDR3 DNA sequence: TGCAGCGCCGCCGGAGGGACAGAGACCCAGTACTTC. It codes for CSAAGGTETQYF. Together with reference TRBV29-1 and TRBJ2-5, the CDR3 gives the full variable domain: SAVISQKPSRDICQRGTSLTIQCQVDSQVTMMFWYRQQPGQSLTLIATANQGSEATYESGFVIDKFPISRPNLTFSTLTVSNMSPEDSSIYLCSAAGGTETQYFGPGTRLLVL.

The chain employs TRBV27 and TRBJ1-6, with D maybe TRBD1 (5 bases). Germline V gene lookup returns CDR1 MNHEY and CDR2 SMNVEV (reference sequence). The ends were cut back, 7 bases at V and 10 bases at J, with 17 bases in the middle. CDR3 length: 14 amino acids. CDR3 in amino acids: CASIKDPGGSPLHF. CDR3 DNA sequence: TGTGCCAGCATTAAGGACCCTGGGGGGTCACCCCTCCACTTT.

This clonotype was seen a handful of times. This chain joins TRBV5-1 and TRBJ1-1; D call uncertain. The CDR3 covers 14 residues. The germline CDR1 and CDR2 sequences are SGHRS and YFSETQ. V shed 0 bases and J shed 1 base, with 7 bases lying between them. The DNA for the CDR3 is TGCGCCAGCAGCTTGGCCTTCGGGAACACTGAAGCTTTCTTT. Protein product: CASSLAFGNTEAFF.

The sample holds many counts of this clonotype. The rearrangement links TRBV5-1 to TRBJ1-1, with 7 bases identical to TRBD1. J was trimmed by 2 bases and V by 6 bases; bases with no gene match: 4. The CDR3 has 13 amino acids. Germline CDR1 SGHRS, CDR2 YFSETQ. The CDR3 region has the DNA TGCGCCAGCAAGCGGGACAGCAACACTGAAGCTTTCTTT. Translation: CASKRDSNTEAFF.

This clonotype was counted at least ten times. The chain links TRBV3-1 to TRBJ1-1, with D possibly matching TRBD1 (5 bases). The V end was cut by 1 base, the J end by 11 bases, with 11 bases between. Looked up from germline, CDR1 is LGHDT and CDR2 is YNNKEL (reference sequence). The CDR3 contains 12 residues. CDR3 nucleotides: TGTGCCAGCAGCCAAGTCCCGGAGGGGGCTTTCTTT. Translation: CASSQVPEGAFF.

This clonotype was recorded a few times. The genes are TRBV7-2 and TRBJ2-1; 11 positions match TRBD2. Germline CDR1 reads SGHTA; CDR2 reads FQGNSA. There are 16 residues in the CDR3. J lost 3 bases, V lost 1 base, and 2 bases had no gene match. This CDR3 is CASSLVGTSGYNEQFF. The CDR3 DNA reads as TGTGCCAGCAGCTTAGTAGGGACTAGCGGCTACAATGAGCAGTTCTTC.

The rearrangement joins TRBV20-1 to TRBJ1-2; unclear D gene. Trimming removed 2 bases at V and 4 bases at J, with 8 bases between. The CDR3 sequence is 12 residues long. Germline assignment: CDR1 DFQATT and CDR2 SNEGSKA (reference sequence). CDR3 sequence: CSARSRSYGYTF. The CDR3 region has the DNA TGCAGTGCTAGAAGTAGAAGCTATGGCTACACCTTC.